The 28 T cell receptor beta chains reported below all come from one sample, sequenced in a study of neurological immune-mediated disorders. A single record per CDR3 protein comes from TCRdb applying MiXCR to the 5' RACE reads. The table records about 62,000 distinct CDR3 sequences, around 3.8% of them present only once. Material: PBMCs. Receptors originate from a woman aged 50 to 60 with multiple sclerosis.

The table lists this clonotype with many counts. The chain uses TRBV29-1 and TRBJ1-4; the match to TRBD1 covers 9 bases. CDR3 length: 12 amino acids. V was pared by 7 bases and J by 7 bases, with 4 bases of the junction left unmatched. Germline values: CDR1 SQVTM, CDR2 ANQGSEA. The CDR3 DNA reads as TGCAGCGGGGGACAGGGCGGTGAAAAACTGTTTTTT. The encoded protein is CSGGQGGEKLFF.

This clonotype was counted at least ten times. The chain has TRBV12-3 or TRBV12-4 and TRBJ2-2, with D possibly matching TRBD1 (6 bases). The CDR3 loop spans 14 amino acids. Trimming removed 10 bases from V and 1 base from J, with 13 bases in between. CDR3 sequence (DNA): TGTGCCATACGAGAGGGGGTGAACACCGGGGAGCTGTTTTTT. It encodes CAIREGVNTGELFF.

This clonotype was seen repeatedly, ten times or more. This chain links TRBV4-3 with TRBJ2-7; 10 bases align to TRBD1. V lost 2 bases to trimming and J lost 2 bases; unmatched junction nucleotides: 9. CDR1 is LGHNA and CDR2 is YSLEER in the germline V gene. This CDR3 region has 17 residues. CDR3 protein: CASSQFTGTGAPYEQYF. CDR3 nucleotides: TGCGCCAGCAGCCAATTTACCGGGACAGGGGCCCCCTACGAGCAGTACTTC.

In this sample, this clonotype turned up many times. This chain connects TRBV2 to TRBJ1-5; perhaps TRBD1 as D (5 bases). V lost 4 bases to trimming and J lost 3 bases, with 13 bases between them. Germline loops: CDR1 SNHLY, CDR2 FYNNEI. The CDR3 runs to 15 residues. As DNA, the CDR3 is TGTGCCAGCAGTGTTTTTCAGGGAAACAATCAGCCCCAGCATTTT. Translation: CASSVFQGNNQPQHF.

Within the sample, this clonotype is large. A junction boundary mismatches the germline segment, possibly from a read error. The chain recombines TRBV10-3 with TRBJ2-6; 7 bases align to TRBD1. The CDR3 contains 17 residues. The germline V gene encodes CDR1 ENHRY and CDR2 SYGVKD. The CDR3: CAISQTGSGPGANVLTF. In DNA form, the CDR3 reads TGTGCCATCAGCCAGACAGGGAGTGGGCCTGGAGCCAACGTCCTGACTTTC.

This clonotype was seen a few times. The chain employs TRBV27 and TRBJ2-7, with D hard to call. This CDR3 has 15 residues. Trimming removed 6 bases at V and 3 bases at J, with 18 bases between. Germline V CDR1 and CDR2: MNHEY, SMNVEV (reference sequence). The chain's CDR3 is CASRNLGRSRYEQYF. The CDR3 DNA reads TGTGCCAGCAGAAATTTAGGACGGAGCCGCTACGAGCAGTACTTC.

With respect to this clonotype: With a much larger clone just one base away, this may be a read error. This rearrangement joins TRBV6-2 or TRBV6-3 to TRBJ2-7; maybe TRBD1 (6 bases). CDR1 and CDR2 (germline): MNHEY, SVGEGT. The CDR3 totals 15 residues. V dropped 6 bases and J dropped 6 bases, with 21 bases sitting between them. For the CDR3, the DNA is TGTGCCAGCAGCTCCGAACCGGAAAGGGGGTGCGAGCAGTACTTC. Protein: CASSSEPERGCEQYF.

Many counts were recorded for this clonotype. The V and J genes are TRBV20-1 and TRBJ2-3; D perhaps matches TRBD2 (5 bases). The CDR3 runs 15 residues. Germline loops: CDR1 DFQATT, CDR2 SNEGSKA (reference sequence). Trimming cost V 5 bases and J 1 base, with 16 bases left between them. Written as DNA, the CDR3 is TGCAGTGCTCCCCGGGCGGAGGCTGGCACAGATACGCAGTATTTT. Its protein product is CSAPRAEAGTDTQYF.

The chain recombines TRBV20-1 with TRBJ2-5; 8 nucleotides line up with TRBD2. Trimming at V came to 6 bases and at J to 4 bases, leaving 10 bases not matched to a gene. Germline values: CDR1 DFQATT, CDR2 SNEGSKA (reference sequence). This CDR3 is built from 14 residues. The DNA for the CDR3 is TGCAGTGCAAACAGCGGGAGAATCCCAGAGACCCAGTACTTC. Encoded protein: CSANSGRIPETQYF.

This clonotype was counted at least ten times. The chain carries TRBV5-5 and TRBJ2-1; D possibly corresponds to TRBD2 (5 bases). The CDR3 loop spans 13 amino acids. Trimming took off 4 bases at V and 4 bases at J, with 9 bases between the two ends. Per the germline V gene, CDR1 is SGHKS and CDR2 is YYEKEE (reference sequence). CDR3 loop: CASSPTIYNEQFF. The CDR3 bases are TGTGCCAGCAGCCCGACTATTTACAATGAGCAGTTCTTC.

The sample holds many counts of this clonotype. V is TRBV3-1 and J is TRBJ2-1; TRBD1 is a possible D gene (6 bases). The CDR3 loop spans 17 amino acids. Looked up from germline, CDR1 is LGHDT and CDR2 is YNNKEL (reference sequence). V shed 2 bases and J shed 1 base, with 15 bases lying between them. The CDR3 region has the DNA TGTGCCAGCAGCCAACGTAGACAGGTAGGATCCTACAATGAGCAGTTCTTC. This codes for CASSQRRQVGSYNEQFF.

This clonotype was detected many times. The chain joins TRBV7-2 to TRBJ2-5; TRBD1 agrees at 10 bases. This CDR3 is 14 amino acids long. J was trimmed by 4 bases and V by 3 bases; bases with no gene match: 2. Germline loops: CDR1 SGHTA, CDR2 FQGNSA. This CDR3 is CASSFGTGVETQYF. CDR3 sequence (DNA): TGTGCCAGCAGCTTCGGGACAGGGGTAGAGACCCAGTACTTC.

In its sample, this clonotype was seen many times. This rearrangement joins TRBV6-1 to TRBJ1-3; maybe TRBD1 (5 bases). The CDR3 sequence is 14 residues long. Trimming left V 8 bases short and J 4 bases short, with 15 bases between. Germline lookup yields CDR1 MNHNS and CDR2 SASEGT. This CDR3 is CASSTGTVGNTIYF. CDR3 nucleotides: TGTGCCAGCTCCACCGGGACCGTAGGAAACACCATATATTTT.

This clonotype came up many times. The V call is TRBV20-1, the J call TRBJ1-5; unclear D gene. The CDR3 consists of 19 residues. CDR1 and CDR2 from the germline V gene are DFQATT and SNEGSKA (reference sequence). V lost 0 bases, J lost 0 bases, and 21 bases lay in between. DNA for the CDR3: TGCAGTGCTAGAGAGGGTATGAGGAGAGGATTGTATAGCAATCAGCCCCAGCATTTT. It is translated as CSAREGMRRGLYSNQPQHF.

This clonotype was observed at least ten times. The chain has TRBV5-6 and TRBJ2-3; no definite D call. The V and J ends lost 1 base and 0 bases respectively, with 12 bases between them. Germline CDR1 is SGHDT and CDR2 is YYEEEE. The CDR3 sequence is 16 residues long. The CDR3 bases are TGTGCCAGCAGCTTGATGCTAGTACTGAGCACAGATACGCAGTATTTT. Residues: CASSLMLVLSTDTQYF.

This clonotype was seen ten or more times. J is TRBJ1-1 and V is TRBV5-4; D remains ambiguous. Germline V gene sequence: CDR1 SGHNT, CDR2 YYREEE (reference sequence). Trimming removed 4 bases from V and 2 bases from J, with 12 bases in between. The CDR3 spans 14 residues. The CDR3 protein is CASSPRTRNTEAFF. CDR3 in DNA: TGTGCCAGCAGCCCTCGTACACGAAACACTGAAGCTTTCTTT.

This clonotype was counted at least ten times. The genes are TRBV6-6 and TRBJ1-6, with TRBD1 identical over 7 bases. V shed 7 bases, J shed 7 bases, and the junction held 10 bases outside the gene matches. The CDR3 runs to 15 residues. Per the germline V gene, CDR1 is MNHNY and CDR2 is SVGAGI (reference sequence). Written as DNA, the CDR3 is TGTGCCAGCACCAACCTACAGGGGACGAATTCACCCCTCCACTTT. Translated, it gives CASTNLQGTNSPLHF.

In this sample, this clonotype turned up many times. The chain joins TRBV15 to TRBJ2-1, with TRBD2 matching 13 bases. Germline trimming cut 0 bases from V and 9 bases from J; bases unmatched to any gene: 5. Per germline, CDR1 LNHNV and CDR2 YYDKDF (reference sequence). This CDR3 is 16 amino acids long. CDR3 coding DNA: TGTGCCACCAGCAGAGAGACAGGACTAGCGGGAGTTGAGCAGTTCTTC. As protein: CATSRETGLAGVEQFF.

The rearrangement joins TRBV14 to TRBJ2-5, with 12 bases aligning to TRBD2. This CDR3 spans 16 amino acids. Germline-derived CDR1 and CDR2 are SGHDN and FVKESK. J gave up 2 bases and V 4 bases, and 5 bases lay outside the gene matches. The chain's CDR3 is CASSRRLAGAQETQYF. The CDR3 bases are TGTGCCAGCAGCCGCCGACTAGCGGGAGCTCAAGAGACCCAGTACTTC.

This clonotype occurred a few times. This rearrangement joins TRBV5-1 to TRBJ2-2, with 7 bases fitting TRBD2. V was clipped by 3 bases and J by 2 bases; unmatched bases: 7. The CDR3 loop spans 16 amino acids. Germline V gives CDR1 SGHRS, CDR2 YFSETQ. The CDR3 sequence: CASSSTTSVNTGELFF. The DNA of the CDR3 is TGCGCCAGCAGCTCCACAACTAGCGTTAACACCGGGGAGCTGTTTTTT.

The table lists this clonotype with a few counts. CDR3 residues: CASSYGGQGLNEQFF. CDR3 bases: TGTGCCAGCAGTTACGGGGGACAGGGACTCAATGAGCAGTTCTTC. This chain connects TRBV6-5 to TRBJ2-1, with TRBD1 identical over 9 bases. Germline V gives CDR1 MNHEY, CDR2 SVGAGI. The CDR3 has 15 residues. Trimming at V came to 2 bases and at J to 6 bases, leaving 5 bases not matched to a gene.

This clonotype was seen repeatedly, ten times or more. The rearrangement links TRBV7-9 to TRBJ2-7; TRBD1 is a possible D gene (6 bases). CDR1 is SEHNR and CDR2 is FQNEAQ in the germline V gene (reference sequence). CDR3 size: 14 residues. Between the trimmed V and J ends, which lost 5 bases and 2 bases, there was a span of 13 bases. CDR3 in amino acids: CASSPGQPPYEQYF. As DNA, the CDR3 is TGTGCCAGCAGCCCAGGACAGCCGCCCTACGAGCAGTACTTC.

This clonotype was observed many times. This chain joins TRBV12-3 or TRBV12-4 and TRBJ2-5, with TRBD2 identical over 8 bases. This CDR3 contains 14 residues. With 1 base clipped from V and 5 bases from J, the junction kept 3 bases outside the gene matches. CDR3 bases: TGTGCCAGCAGTTTAGGCGGGAGGACCGAGACCCAGTACTTC. This codes for CASSLGGRTETQYF.

This clonotype was observed at least ten times. This chain links TRBV5-5 with TRBJ1-2; 10 nucleotides line up with TRBD1. V was pared by 2 bases and J by 2 bases, with 9 bases of the junction left unmatched. Germline loops: CDR1 SGHKS, CDR2 YYEKEE (reference sequence). There are 17 residues in the CDR3. CDR3 amino acids: CASSFLPKTGGNYGYTF. The CDR3 nucleotides read TGTGCCAGCAGCTTCCTGCCCAAGACAGGGGGCAACTATGGCTACACCTTC. Supplemented by reference TRBV5-5 and TRBJ1-2, the full variable domain reads DAGVTQSPTHLIKTRGQQVTLRCSPISGHKSVSWYQQVLGQGPQFIFQYYEKEERGRGNFPDRFSARQFPNYSSELNVNALLLGDSALYLCASSFLPKTGGNYGYTFGSGTRLTVV.

The chain combines TRBV18 with TRBJ1-2, with unresolved D. V was trimmed by 2 bases and J by 4 bases, leaving 8 bases between them. Per the germline V gene, CDR1 is KGHSH and CDR2 is LQKENI. The CDR3 is made up of 13 amino acids. CDR3 coding DNA: TGTGCCAGCTCACCAACAAACGGCTATGGCTACACCTTC. Its translation: CASSPTNGYGYTF. The complete variable domain, with remaining parts taken from reference TRBV18 and TRBJ1-2, reads NAGVMQNPRHLVRRRGQEARLRCSPMKGHSHVYWYRQLPEEGLKFMVYLQKENIIDESGMPKERFSAEFPKEGPSILRIQQVVRGDSAAYFCASSPTNGYGYTFGSGTRLTVV.

The sample holds many counts of this clonotype. J is TRBJ2-1 and V is TRBV4-2; 13 bases match TRBD2. Germline V gene sequence: CDR1 LGHNA, CDR2 YNFKEQ. The CDR3 has 16 residues. V lost 2 bases, J lost 4 bases, and 2 bases stayed unmatched. The CDR3 DNA sequence: TGTGCCAGCAGCCAAAGGGGACTAGCGGGATACAATGAGCAGTTCTTC. It is translated as CASSQRGLAGYNEQFF.

In this sample, this clonotype turned up many times. The CDR3 DNA is TGCGCCAGCAGCTCCCGGACTAGCGGGAGCTCCTACAATGAGCAGTTCTTC. As protein: CASSSRTSGSSYNEQFF. The gene calls are TRBV5-1 and TRBJ2-1; 13 positions match TRBD2. V shed 3 bases and J 0 bases; nucleotides not matched to a gene: 3. The CDR3 runs 17 residues. Germline V gives CDR1 SGHRS, CDR2 YFSETQ.

In its sample, this clonotype was seen many times. The rearrangement links TRBV29-1 to TRBJ2-1; 12 positions agree with TRBD2. With 3 bases clipped from V and 9 bases from J, the junction kept 6 bases outside the gene matches. There are 14 residues in the CDR3. Germline-derived CDR1 and CDR2 are SQVTM and ANQGSEA. CDR3 sequence (DNA): TGCAGCGTTGATCTAGCGGGAGGGGGTAGTGAGCAGTTCTTC. Protein sequence: CSVDLAGGGSEQFF.